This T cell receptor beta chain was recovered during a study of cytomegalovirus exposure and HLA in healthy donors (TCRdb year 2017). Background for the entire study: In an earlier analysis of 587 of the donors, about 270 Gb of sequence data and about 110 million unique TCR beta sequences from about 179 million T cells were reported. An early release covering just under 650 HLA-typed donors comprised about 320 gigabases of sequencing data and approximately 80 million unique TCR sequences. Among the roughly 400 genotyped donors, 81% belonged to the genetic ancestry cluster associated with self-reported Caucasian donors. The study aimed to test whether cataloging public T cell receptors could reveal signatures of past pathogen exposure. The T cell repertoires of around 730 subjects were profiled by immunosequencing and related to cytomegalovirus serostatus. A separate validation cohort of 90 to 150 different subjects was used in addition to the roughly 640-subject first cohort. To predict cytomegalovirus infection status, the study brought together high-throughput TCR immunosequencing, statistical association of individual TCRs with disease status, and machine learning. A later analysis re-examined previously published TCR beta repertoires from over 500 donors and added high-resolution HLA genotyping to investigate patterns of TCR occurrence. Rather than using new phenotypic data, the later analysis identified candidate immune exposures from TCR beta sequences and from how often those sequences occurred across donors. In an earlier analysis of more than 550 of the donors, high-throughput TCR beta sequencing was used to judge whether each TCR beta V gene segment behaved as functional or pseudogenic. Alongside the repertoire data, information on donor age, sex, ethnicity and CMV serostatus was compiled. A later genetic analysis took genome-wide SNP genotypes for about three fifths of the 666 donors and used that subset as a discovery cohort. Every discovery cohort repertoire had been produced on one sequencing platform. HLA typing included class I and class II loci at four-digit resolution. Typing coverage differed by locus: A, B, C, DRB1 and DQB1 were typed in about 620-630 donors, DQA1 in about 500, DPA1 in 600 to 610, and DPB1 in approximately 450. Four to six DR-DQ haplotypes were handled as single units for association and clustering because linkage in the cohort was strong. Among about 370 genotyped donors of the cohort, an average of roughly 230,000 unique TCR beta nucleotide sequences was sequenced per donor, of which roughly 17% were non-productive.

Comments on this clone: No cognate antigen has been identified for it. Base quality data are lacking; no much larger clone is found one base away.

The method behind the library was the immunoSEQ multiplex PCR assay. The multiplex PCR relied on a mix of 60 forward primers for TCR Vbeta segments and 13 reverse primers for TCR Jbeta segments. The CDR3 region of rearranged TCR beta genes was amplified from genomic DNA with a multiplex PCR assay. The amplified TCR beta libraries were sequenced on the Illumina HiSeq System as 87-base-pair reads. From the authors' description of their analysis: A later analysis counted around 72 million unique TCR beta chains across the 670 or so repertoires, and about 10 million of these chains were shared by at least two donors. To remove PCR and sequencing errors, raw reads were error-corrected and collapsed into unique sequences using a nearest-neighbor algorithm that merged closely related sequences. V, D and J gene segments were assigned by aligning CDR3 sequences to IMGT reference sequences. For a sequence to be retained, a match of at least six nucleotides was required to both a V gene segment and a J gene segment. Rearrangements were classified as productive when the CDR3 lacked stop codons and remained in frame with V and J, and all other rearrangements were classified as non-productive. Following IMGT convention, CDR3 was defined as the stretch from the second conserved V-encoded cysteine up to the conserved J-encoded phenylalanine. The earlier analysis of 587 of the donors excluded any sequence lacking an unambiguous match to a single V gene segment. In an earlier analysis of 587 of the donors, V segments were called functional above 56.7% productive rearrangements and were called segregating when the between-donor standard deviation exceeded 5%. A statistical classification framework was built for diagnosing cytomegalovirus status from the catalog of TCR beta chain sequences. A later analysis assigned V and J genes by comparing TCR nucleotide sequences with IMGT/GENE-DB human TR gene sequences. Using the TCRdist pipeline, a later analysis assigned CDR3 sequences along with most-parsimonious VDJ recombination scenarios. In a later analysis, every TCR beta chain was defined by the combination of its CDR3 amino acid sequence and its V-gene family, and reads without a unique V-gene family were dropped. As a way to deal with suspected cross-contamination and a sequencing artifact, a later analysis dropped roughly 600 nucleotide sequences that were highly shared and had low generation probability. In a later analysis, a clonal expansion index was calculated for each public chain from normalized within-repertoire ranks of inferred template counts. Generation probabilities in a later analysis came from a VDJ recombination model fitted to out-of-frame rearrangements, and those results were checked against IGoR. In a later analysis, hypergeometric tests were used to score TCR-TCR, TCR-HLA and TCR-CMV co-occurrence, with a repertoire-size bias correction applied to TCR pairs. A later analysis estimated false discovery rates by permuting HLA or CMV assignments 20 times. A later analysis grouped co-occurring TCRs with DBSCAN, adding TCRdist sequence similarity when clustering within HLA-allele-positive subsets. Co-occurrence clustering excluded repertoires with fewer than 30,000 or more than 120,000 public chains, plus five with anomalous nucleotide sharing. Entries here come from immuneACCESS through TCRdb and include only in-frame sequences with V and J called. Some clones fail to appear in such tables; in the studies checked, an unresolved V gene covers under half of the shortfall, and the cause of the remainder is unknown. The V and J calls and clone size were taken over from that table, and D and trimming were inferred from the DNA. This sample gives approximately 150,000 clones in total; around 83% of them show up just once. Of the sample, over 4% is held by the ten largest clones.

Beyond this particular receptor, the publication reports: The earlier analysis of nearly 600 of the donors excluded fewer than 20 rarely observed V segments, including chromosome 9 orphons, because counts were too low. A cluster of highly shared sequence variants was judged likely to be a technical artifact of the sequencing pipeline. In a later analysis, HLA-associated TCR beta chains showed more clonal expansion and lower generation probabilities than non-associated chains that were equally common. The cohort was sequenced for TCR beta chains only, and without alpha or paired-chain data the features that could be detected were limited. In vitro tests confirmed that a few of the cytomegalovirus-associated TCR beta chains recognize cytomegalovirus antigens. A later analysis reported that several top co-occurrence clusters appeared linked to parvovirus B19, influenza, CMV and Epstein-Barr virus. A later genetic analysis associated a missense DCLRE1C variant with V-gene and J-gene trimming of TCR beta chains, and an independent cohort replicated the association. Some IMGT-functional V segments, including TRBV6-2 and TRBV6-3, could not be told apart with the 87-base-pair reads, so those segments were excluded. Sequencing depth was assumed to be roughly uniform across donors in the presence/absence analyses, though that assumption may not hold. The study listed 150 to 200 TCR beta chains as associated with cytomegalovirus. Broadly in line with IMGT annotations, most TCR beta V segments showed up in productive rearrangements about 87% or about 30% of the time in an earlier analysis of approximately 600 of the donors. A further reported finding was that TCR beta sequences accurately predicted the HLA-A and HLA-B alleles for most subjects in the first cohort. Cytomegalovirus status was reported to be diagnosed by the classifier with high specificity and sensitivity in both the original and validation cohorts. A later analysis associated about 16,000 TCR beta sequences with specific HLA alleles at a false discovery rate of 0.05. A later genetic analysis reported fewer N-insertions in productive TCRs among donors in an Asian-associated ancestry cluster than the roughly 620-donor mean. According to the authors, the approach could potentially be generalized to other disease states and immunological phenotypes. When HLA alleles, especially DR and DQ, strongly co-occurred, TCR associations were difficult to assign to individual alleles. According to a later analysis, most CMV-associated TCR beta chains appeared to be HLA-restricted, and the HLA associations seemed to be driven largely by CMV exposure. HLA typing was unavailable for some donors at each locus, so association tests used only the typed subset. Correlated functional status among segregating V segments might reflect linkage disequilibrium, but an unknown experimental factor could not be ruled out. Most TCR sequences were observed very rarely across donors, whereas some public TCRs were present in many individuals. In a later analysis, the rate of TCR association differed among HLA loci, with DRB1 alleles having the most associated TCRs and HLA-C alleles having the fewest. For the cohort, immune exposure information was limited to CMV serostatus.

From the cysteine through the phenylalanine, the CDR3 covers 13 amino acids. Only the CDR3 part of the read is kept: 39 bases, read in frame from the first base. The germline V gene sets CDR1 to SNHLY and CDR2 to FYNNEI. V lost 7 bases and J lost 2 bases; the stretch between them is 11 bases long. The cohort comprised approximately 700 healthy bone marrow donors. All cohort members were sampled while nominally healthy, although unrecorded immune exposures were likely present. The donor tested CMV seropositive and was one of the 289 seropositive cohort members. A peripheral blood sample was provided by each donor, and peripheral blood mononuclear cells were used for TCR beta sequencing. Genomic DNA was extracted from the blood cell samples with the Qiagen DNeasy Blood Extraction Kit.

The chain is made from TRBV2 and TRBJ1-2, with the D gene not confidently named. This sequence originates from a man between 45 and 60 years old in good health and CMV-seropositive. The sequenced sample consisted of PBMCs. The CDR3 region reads CASTPGVNYGYTF. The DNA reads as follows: TGTGCCAGCACCCCAGGCGTCAACTATGGCTACACCTTC.